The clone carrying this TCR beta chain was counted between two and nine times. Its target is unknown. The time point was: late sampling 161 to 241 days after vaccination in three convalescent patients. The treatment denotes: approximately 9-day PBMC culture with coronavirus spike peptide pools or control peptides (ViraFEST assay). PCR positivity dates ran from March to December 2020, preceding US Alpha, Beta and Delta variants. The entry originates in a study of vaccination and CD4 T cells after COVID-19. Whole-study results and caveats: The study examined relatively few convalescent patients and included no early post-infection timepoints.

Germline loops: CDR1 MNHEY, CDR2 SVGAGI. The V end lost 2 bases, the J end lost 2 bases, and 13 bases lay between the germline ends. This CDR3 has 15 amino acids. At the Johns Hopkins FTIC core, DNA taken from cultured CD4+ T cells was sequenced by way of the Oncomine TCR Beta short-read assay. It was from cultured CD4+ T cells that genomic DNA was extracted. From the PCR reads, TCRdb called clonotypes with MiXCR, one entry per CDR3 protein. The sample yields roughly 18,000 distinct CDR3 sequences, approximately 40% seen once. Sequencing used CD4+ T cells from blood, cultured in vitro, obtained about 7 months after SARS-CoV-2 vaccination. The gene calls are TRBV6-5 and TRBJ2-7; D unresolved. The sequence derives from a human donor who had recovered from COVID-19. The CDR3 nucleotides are TGTGCCAGCAGTTACCGAACTACTGGACCCTACGAGCAGTACTTC. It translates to CASSYRTTGPYEQYF.